The 25 T cell receptor beta chains presented below share a single source sample, sequenced in a study of radiotherapy plus CTLA-4 blockade in lung cancer. Clones were read by immunoSEQ multiplex PCR, and TCRdb kept only the in-frame ones, dropping some. The sample yields 43,000 or so clones, roughly 60% seen once. The specimen was peripheral blood, collected from a patient treated with radiotherapy plus ipilimumab. These receptors all stem from a human donor with non-small cell lung cancer who had a partial response to radiotherapy plus ipilimumab.

This clone was detected only a few times. The chain combines TRBV14 with TRBJ2-2, with 10 bases that match TRBD2. This CDR3 region has 15 residues. Germline-derived CDR1 and CDR2 are SGHDN and FVKESK. V dropped 1 base and J dropped 6; count of bases not matched to a gene: 2. The CDR3 DNA is TGTGCCAGCAGCCAAGCAGCGGGGGGGCCCGGGGAGCTGTTTTTT. This gives the protein CASSQAAGGPGELFF.

The chain couples TRBV7-2 to TRBJ1-1; 8 bases align to TRBD1. V dropped 6 bases and J dropped 5; count of bases not matched to a gene: 8. Per the germline V gene, CDR1 is SGHTA and CDR2 is FQGNSA. This CDR3 has 14 amino acids. As DNA, the CDR3 is TGTGCCAGCAGTCAACGGACAGGGTCGACTGAAGCTTTCTTT. It yields the protein CASSQRTGSTEAFF. The complete variable domain, with remaining parts taken from reference TRBV7-2 and TRBJ1-1, reads GAGVSQSPSNKVTEKGKDVELRCDPISGHTALYWYRQSLGQGLEFLIYFQGNSAPDKSGLPSDRFSAERTGGSVSTLTIQRTQQEDSAVYLCASSQRTGSTEAFFGQGTRLTVV.

The chain joins TRBV4-3 to TRBJ1-4; 7 nucleotides agree with TRBD1. CDR1 LGHNA and CDR2 YSLEER come from the germline V gene. V lost 4 bases to trimming and J lost 0 bases; unmatched junction nucleotides: 14. This CDR3 region has 19 residues. CDR3 residues: CASSLRSTGMGATNEKLFF. As DNA, the CDR3 is TGCGCCAGCAGCCTCCGATCGACAGGGATGGGGGCAACTAATGAAAAACTGTTTTTT.

V is TRBV10-3 and J is TRBJ2-7, with 7 nucleotides matching TRBD1. Germline V gene lookup returns CDR1 ENHRY and CDR2 SYGVKD. After removal of 4 bases from V and 7 bases from J, the junction contained 13 bases not matched to a gene. The CDR3 spans 15 residues. The CDR3 spells CAISATGDWGREQYF. CDR3 sequence (DNA): TGTGCCATCAGTGCCACAGGGGATTGGGGAAGAGAGCAGTACTTC.

The chain uses TRBV19 and TRBJ2-7; 7 positions match TRBD2. The CDR3 extends over 13 amino acids. Trimming took 5 bases from V and 7 from J; bases not matched to a gene: 8. The germline V gene encodes CDR1 LNHDA and CDR2 SQIVND (reference sequence). In nucleotides, the CDR3 is TGTGCCAGTAGTCCGACCGCTAGCGGAGAGCAGTACTTC. Translating it yields CASSPTASGEQYF.

The V gene is TRBV29-1, the J gene TRBJ1-1, with D unclear. Germline V gives CDR1 SQVTM, CDR2 ANQGSEA. Trimming removed 5 bases at V and 0 bases at J, with 7 bases between. The CDR3 loop spans 12 amino acids. CDR3 protein: CSVHIMNTEAFF. For the CDR3, the DNA is TGCAGCGTTCACATCATGAACACTGAAGCTTTCTTT.

V is TRBV5-1 and J is TRBJ2-1; 10 bases align to TRBD1. The CDR3 runs to 15 residues. In germline, CDR1 is SGHRS, CDR2 YFSETQ. J was trimmed by 8 bases and V by 10 bases; bases with no gene match: 15. CDR3 DNA: TGCGCCGTCGACGGGGGGGACAGGGGTTGTCATGAGCAGTTCTTC. Protein product: CAVDGGDRGCHEQFF.

The chain has TRBV11-2 and TRBJ2-1, with D possibly TRBD2 on 6 matching bases. From germline, CDR1 is SGHAT and CDR2 FQNNGV. V was cut by 5 bases and J by 14 bases, with 16 bases left in between. The CDR3 sequence is 12 residues long. In DNA, the CDR3 is TGTGCCAGCAGCCGCGGGGCCCAGGGCAAGTTCTTC. Translated: CASSRGAQGKFF.

This clone was seen only a few times. The chain has TRBV4-2 and TRBJ2-3; 9 bases agree with TRBD2. Germline V gene data show CDR1 as LGHNA and CDR2 as YNFKEQ. The J segment lost 1 base and the V segment lost 3 bases, leaving 5 bases of the junction unmatched. This CDR3 has 16 residues. The DNA for the CDR3 is TGTGCCAGCAGCCAGAAAATAGCGGGGGGCACAGATACGCAGTATTTT. This gives the protein CASSQKIAGGTDTQYF.

The genes are TRBV27 and TRBJ2-7; TRBD2 might be the D (6 bases). The V gene's germline CDR1 is MNHEY and CDR2 SMNVEV (reference sequence). The CDR3 consists of 12 residues. V shed 8 bases and J shed 2 bases, with 10 bases lying between them. The CDR3 region is CASGGGTYEQYF. The DNA for the CDR3 is TGTGCCAGCGGTGGGGGGACCTACGAGCAGTACTTC.

This rearrangement joins TRBV6-1 to TRBJ2-7; TRBD1 is a possible D gene (6 bases). V was trimmed by 2 bases and J by 7 bases, leaving 12 bases between them. The CDR3 runs to 13 residues. Germline lookup yields CDR1 MNHNS and CDR2 SASEGT. The CDR3 DNA is TGTGCCAGCAGTGAAAGGACAGCCCGGGAGCAGTACTTC. This sequence encodes CASSERTAREQYF.

This clone was counted at least ten times. The chain joins TRBV6-6 to TRBJ1-2; 10 nucleotides match TRBD1. Losses at the gene ends were 5 bases for V and 8 bases for J; bases not matched to a gene: 8. The CDR3 has 14 amino acids. Germline CDR1 reads MNHNY; CDR2 reads SVGAGI (reference sequence). The CDR3 reads CASSDRGQPQGYTF. The CDR3 DNA reads as TGTGCCAGCAGTGACAGGGGGCAACCTCAGGGCTACACCTTC.

The chain links TRBV10-3 to TRBJ1-1, with unresolved D. The CDR3 loop spans 12 amino acids. V lost 8 bases and J lost 1, with 8 bases in between. Germline lookup yields CDR1 ENHRY and CDR2 SYGVKD. The CDR3 region is CAIGRGNTEAFF. The CDR3 bases are TGTGCCATCGGGCGGGGGAACACTGAAGCTTTCTTT.

The V and J genes are TRBV7-8 and TRBJ2-5, with 9 bases that match TRBD1. Matching the DNA end better, TRBJ2-7 makes the J call doubtful. Germline V CDR1 and CDR2: SGHVS, FQNEAQ. This CDR3 is 15 amino acids long. CDR3 loop: CASSLGGTGSHEQYF. CDR3 DNA: TGTGCCAGCAGCTTAGGGGGGACAGGGTCCCACGAGCAGTACTTC.

The J gene is TRBJ1-5, the V gene TRBV12-5; the D is unclear. This CDR3 region has 16 residues. V lost 1 base to trimming and J lost 2 bases, with 12 bases between them. Germline V gene data show CDR1 as LGHNT and CDR2 as FRNRAP. CDR3 sequence (DNA): TGTGCTAGTGGTTTGGGCCCCGGTGTGGGCAATCAGCCCCAGCATTTT. Protein product: CASGLGPGVGNQPQHF.

The chain uses TRBV2 and TRBJ2-7, with 8 bases lining up with TRBD1. The germline V gene has CDR1 SNHLY and CDR2 FYNNEI. This CDR3 is built from 12 residues. V was clipped by 11 bases and J by 4 bases; unmatched bases: 7. The CDR3 DNA follows: TGTGCCTCACAGGGGGTCGCGTACGAGCAGTACTTC. Protein sequence: CASQGVAYEQYF.

This clone was recorded a few times. V and J are TRBV6-1 and TRBJ2-4; no firm D call. CDR3 length: 14 amino acids. In germline, CDR1 is MNHNS, CDR2 SASEGT. V shed 6 bases and J shed 8 bases, with 17 bases lying between them. In DNA, the CDR3 is TGTGCCAGCAGATCCCCCGGGTCCGTGGACATTCAGTACTTC. Translated, it gives CASRSPGSVDIQYF.

This rearrangement joins TRBV11-1 to TRBJ2-7; 7 bases are shared with TRBD1. The V segment lost 4 bases and the J segment 5 bases; nucleotides outside the gene matches: 8. The CDR3 has 14 residues. Germline assignment: CDR1 SGHAT and CDR2 FQDESV (reference sequence). As DNA, the CDR3 is TGTGCCAGCAGCTCAGGGGGTCGGACTCACGAGCAGTACTTC. Translating gives CASSSGGRTHEQYF.

The chain recombines TRBV7-2 with TRBJ2-5; 7 positions match TRBD2. This CDR3 spans 15 amino acids. The V gene end was trimmed by 4 bases and the J gene end by 1 base; junction bases not matched to a gene: 6. The germline CDR1 and CDR2 sequences are SGHTA and FQGNSA. The CDR3 loop reads CASSSSGLIQETQYF. The CDR3 nucleotides read TGTGCCAGCAGCTCTTCGGGACTAATCCAAGAGACCCAGTACTTC. The full variable domain, rest sourced from reference TRBV7-2 and TRBJ2-5, is GAGVSQSPSNKVTEKGKDVELRCDPISGHTALYWYRQSLGQGLEFLIYFQGNSAPDKSGLPSDRFSAERTGGSVSTLTIQRTQQEDSAVYLCASSSSGLIQETQYFGPGTRLLVL.

The chain carries TRBV7-8 and TRBJ2-3; 7 nucleotides match TRBD1. CDR1 is SGHVS, CDR2 FQNEAQ, per germline. This CDR3 region has 14 residues. J was trimmed by 4 bases and V by 1 base; bases with no gene match: 2. CDR3 in DNA: TGTGCCAGCAGCTTAGTACAGGGGTCAGATACGCAGTATTTT. Translated: CASSLVQGSDTQYF.

This chain links TRBV5-4 with TRBJ2-2; 8 nucleotides match TRBD1. With V trimmed by 0 bases and J by 3 bases, 7 bases remained unmatched. This CDR3 spans 17 amino acids. CDR1 is SGHNT, CDR2 YYREEE, per germline (reference sequence). CDR3 region: CASSLGPGTGHTGELFF. The CDR3 DNA is TGTGCCAGCAGCTTGGGGCCCGGGACAGGTCACACCGGGGAGCTGTTTTTT.

This clone was detected once. CDR3 DNA: TGTGCCAGCAGAAATGGACTAGCGGCCTCCTACGAGCAGTACTTC. It codes for CASRNGLAASYEQYF. The chain uses TRBV6-5 and TRBJ2-5, with TRBD2 matching 10 bases. The end of the DNA fits TRBJ2-7 better, so the J call may be wrong. The germline V gene encodes CDR1 MNHEY and CDR2 SVGAGI. The CDR3 has 15 amino acids.

The chain links TRBV7-9 to TRBJ1-2, with D possibly TRBD1 on 6 matching bases. The CDR3 consists of 12 residues. Trimming pared 2 bases from V and 7 bases from J, leaving 8 bases between. CDR1 and CDR2 (germline): SEHNR, FQNEAQ (reference sequence). In nucleotides, the CDR3 is TGTGCCAGCAGCTTATCGACAGGTGGCTACACCTTC. Translation gives CASSLSTGGYTF.

This clone is a singleton in its sample. CDR3 loop: CASRAGVSAGNTIYF. Written as DNA, the CDR3 is TGTGCCAGCAGGGCAGGGGTGTCGGCCGGAAACACCATATATTTT. The V gene is TRBV2, the J gene TRBJ1-3, with a possible D match to TRBD1 (6 bases). Germline V gene lookup returns CDR1 SNHLY and CDR2 FYNNEI. CDR3 length: 15 amino acids. Trimming took off 6 bases at V and 4 bases at J, with 16 bases between the two ends. Filled out from reference TRBV2 and TRBJ1-3, the complete variable domain reads EPEVTQTPSHQVTQMGQEVILRCVPISNHLYFYWYRQILGQKVEFLVSFYNNEISEKSEIFDDQFSVERPDGSNFTLKIRSTKLEDSAMYFCASRAGVSAGNTIYFGEGSWLTVV.

The genes are TRBV2 and TRBJ2-5, with a possible D match to TRBD2 (6 bases). Germline lookup yields CDR1 SNHLY and CDR2 FYNNEI. The CDR3 has 13 amino acids. The V end was cut by 6 bases, the J end by 2 bases, with 10 bases between. CDR3 in DNA: TGTGCCAGCAGAAGGGGACTTCAAGAGACCCAGTACTTC. Translating it yields CASRRGLQETQYF.